Below are 5 T cell receptor beta chains sequenced from a single sample in a study of CD8+ T cells in alopecia areata. Documented treatment: oral pan-JAK inhibitor, 5-10 mg twice daily. RNA extraction and reverse transcription yielded cDNA as sequencing template. Generated by immunoSEQ multiplex PCR, the TCRdb table keeps only in-frame clones and is missing some. The sample carries over 150,000 clones, around 59% recorded once. Sequences were derived from CD4+ T cells sorted from blood, sampled at week 24, from a patient treated with tofacitinib. Every receptor here comes from a human donor with alopecia areata.

A single count supports this clone. J is TRBJ1-2 and V is TRBV2; no firm D call. Per the germline V gene, CDR1 is SNHLY and CDR2 is FYNNEI. The CDR3 runs to 10 residues. Between the trimmed V and J ends, which lost 4 bases and 8 bases, there was a span of 5 bases. The CDR3 DNA reads TGTGCCAGCAGTGTCGTAGGCTACACCTTC. It is translated as CASSVVGYTF.

This clone has a handful of counts. The chain joins TRBV27 to TRBJ2-2; D possibly corresponds to TRBD1 (6 bases). This CDR3 is 16 amino acids long. Looked up from germline, CDR1 is MNHEY and CDR2 is SMNVEV (reference sequence). V lost 2 bases, J lost 3 bases, and 13 bases lay in between. The DNA for the CDR3 is TGTGCCAGCAGTTTACTGCGGACAGATCACACCGGGGAGCTGTTTTTT. Its translation: CASSLLRTDHTGELFF.

The rearrangement links TRBV5-1 to TRBJ2-1; 8 bases align to TRBD2. The CDR3 sequence is 17 residues long. CDR1 SGHRS and CDR2 YFSETQ come from the germline V gene. The junction had 17 bases not matched to a gene; V was cut back by 4 bases and J by 8 bases. The CDR3 DNA reads TGCGCCAGCAGCCGCCTCCGGGGGGGCGGGGGAGGAGATGAGCAGTTCTTC. As protein: CASSRLRGGGGGDEQFF.

Comment on this clone: Within the sample, other DNA sequences also encode this same CDR3. The rearrangement joins TRBV30 to TRBJ2-7; weak D call: TRBD1 (5 bases). The germline CDR1 and CDR2 sequences are GTSNPN and SVGIG (reference sequence). This CDR3 spans 12 amino acids. V lost 3 bases and J lost 3, with 9 bases in between. This chain's CDR3 is CAWSRDVYEQYF. The CDR3 coding sequence is TGTGCCTGGAGCAGGGATGTCTACGAGCAGTACTTC.

The chain has TRBV11-2 and TRBJ2-1; D is unresolved. V dropped 2 bases and J dropped 4 bases, with 9 bases sitting between them. The V gene's germline CDR1 is SGHAT and CDR2 FQNNGV. This CDR3 region has 14 residues. The CDR3 DNA sequence: TGTGCCAGCAGCTTATTGTCAGATTACAATGAGCAGTTCTTC. Protein product: CASSLLSDYNEQFF.